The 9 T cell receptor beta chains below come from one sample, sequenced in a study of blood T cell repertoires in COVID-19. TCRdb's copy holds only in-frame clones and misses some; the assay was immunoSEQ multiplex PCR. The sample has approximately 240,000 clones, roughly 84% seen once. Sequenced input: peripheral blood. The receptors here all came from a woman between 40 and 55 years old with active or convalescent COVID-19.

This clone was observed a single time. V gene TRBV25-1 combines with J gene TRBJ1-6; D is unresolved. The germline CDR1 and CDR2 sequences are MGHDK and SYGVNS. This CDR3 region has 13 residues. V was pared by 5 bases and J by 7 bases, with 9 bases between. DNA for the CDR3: TGTGCCAGCAGTCCCGCACGGAATTCACCCCTCCACTTT. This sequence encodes CASSPARNSPLHF.

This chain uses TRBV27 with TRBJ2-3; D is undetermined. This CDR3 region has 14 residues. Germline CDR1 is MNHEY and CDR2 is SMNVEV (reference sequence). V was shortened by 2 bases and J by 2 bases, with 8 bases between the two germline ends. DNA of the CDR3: TGTGCCAGCAGTTTAGTGGGCTTCACAGATACGCAGTATTTT. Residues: CASSLVGFTDTQYF.

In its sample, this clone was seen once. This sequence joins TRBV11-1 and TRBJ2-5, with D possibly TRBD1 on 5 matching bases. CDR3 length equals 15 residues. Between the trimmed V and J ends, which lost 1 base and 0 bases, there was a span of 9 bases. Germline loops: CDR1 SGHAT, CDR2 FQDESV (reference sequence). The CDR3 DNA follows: TGTGCCAGCAGCTTAGGAAGGGGAAACCAAGAGACCCAGTACTTC. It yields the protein CASSLGRGNQETQYF.

This CDR3 is CASSSQGAVGNTIYF. In DNA form, the CDR3 reads TGTGCCAGCAGTTCTCAGGGGGCGGTTGGAAACACCATATATTTT. J is TRBJ1-3 and V is TRBV28; the match to TRBD1 covers 8 bases. This CDR3 contains 15 residues. V lost 4 bases to trimming and J lost 3 bases; unmatched junction nucleotides: 5. Germline CDR1 MDHEN, CDR2 SYDVKM.

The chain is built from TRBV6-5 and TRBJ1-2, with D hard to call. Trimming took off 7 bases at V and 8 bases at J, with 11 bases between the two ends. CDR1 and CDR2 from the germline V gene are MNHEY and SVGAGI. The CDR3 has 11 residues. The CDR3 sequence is CASTQKWGYTF. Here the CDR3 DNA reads TGTGCCAGCACTCAGAAATGGGGCTACACCTTC.

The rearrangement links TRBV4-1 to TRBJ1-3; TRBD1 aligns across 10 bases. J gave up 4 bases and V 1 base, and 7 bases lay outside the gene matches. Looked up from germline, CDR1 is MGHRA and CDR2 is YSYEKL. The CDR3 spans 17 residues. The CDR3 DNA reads TGCGCCAGCAGCCAAGCGCCTGGACAGGGGGTAGGAAACACCATATATTTT. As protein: CASSQAPGQGVGNTIYF.

CDR3 nucleotides: TGTGCCAGCAGGACGGCGGGGCTTCTCTGGGGCTACACCTTC. It yields the protein CASRTAGLLWGYTF. The rearrangement uses TRBV2 and TRBJ1-2; maybe TRBD1 (5 bases). CDR1 SNHLY and CDR2 FYNNEI come from the germline V gene. This CDR3 contains 14 residues. V gave up 6 bases and J gave up 8 bases, with 19 bases separating them.

Written as DNA, the CDR3 is TGTGCCAGTAGTACTACAGGCTTGGGCACTGAAGCTTTCTTT. Amino acids: CASSTTGLGTEAFF. The genes are TRBV19 and TRBJ1-1; tentatively, D is TRBD1 (5 bases). The V gene lost 4 bases and the J gene lost 4 bases, with 13 bases spanning the gap. Germline CDR1 is LNHDA and CDR2 is SQIVND (reference sequence). This CDR3 has 14 residues.

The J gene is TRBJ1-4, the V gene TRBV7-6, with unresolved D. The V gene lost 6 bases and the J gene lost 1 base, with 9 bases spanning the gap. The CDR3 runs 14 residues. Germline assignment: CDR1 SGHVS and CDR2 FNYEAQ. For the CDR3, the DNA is TGTGCCAGCAGATCGAGGGTAACTAATGAAAAACTGTTTTTT. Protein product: CASRSRVTNEKLFF. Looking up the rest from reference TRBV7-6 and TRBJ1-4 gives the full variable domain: GAGVSQSPRYKVTKRGQDVALRCDPISGHVSLYWYRQALGQGPEFLTYFNYEAQQDKSGLPNDRFSAERPEGSISTLTIQRTEQRDSAMYRCASRSRVTNEKLFFGSGTQLSVL.